The 9 T cell receptor beta chains below come from one sample, sequenced in a study of cytomegalovirus exposure and HLA in healthy donors. PCR employed 60 Vbeta and 13 Jbeta primers. Repertoires were generated with immunoSEQ multiplex PCR, while TCRdb's copy carries only in-frame clones and drops some. There are about 140,000 clones in the sample; over 70% occur only once, and approximately 0.97% lies in the top ten. Sequenced input: PBMCs. These receptors all stem from a man aged 18-30 years in good health and CMV-seronegative.

The chain is built from TRBV2 and TRBJ1-4, with TRBD1 matching 9 bases. Trimming took 6 bases from V and 8 from J; bases not matched to a gene: 10. CDR3 size: 15 residues. Germline values: CDR1 SNHLY, CDR2 FYNNEI. CDR3 residues: CASRESGQGPEKLFF. Here the CDR3 DNA reads TGTGCCAGCAGGGAAAGCGGACAGGGGCCAGAAAAACTGTTTTTT. The whole variable domain, filled in from reference TRBV2 and TRBJ1-4, reads EPEVTQTPSHQVTQMGQEVILRCVPISNHLYFYWYRQILGQKVEFLVSFYNNEISEKSEIFDDQFSVERPDGSNFTLKIRSTKLEDSAMYFCASRESGQGPEKLFFGSGTQLSVL.

The chain combines TRBV28 with TRBJ1-4, with TRBD1 as a possible D gene (5 bases). The CDR3 spans 15 residues. V lost 5 bases to trimming and J lost 7 bases, with 17 bases between them. Germline V gene sequence: CDR1 MDHEN, CDR2 SYDVKM. CDR3 nucleotides: TGTGCCAGCAGTGCCTATATGGGGGGTAGTGAAAAACTGTTTTTT. Translating gives CASSAYMGGSEKLFF. Looking up the rest from reference TRBV28 and TRBJ1-4 gives the full variable domain: DVKVTQSSRYLVKRTGEKVFLECVQDMDHENMFWYRQDPGLGLRLIYFSYDVKMKEKGDIPEGYSVSREKKERFSLILESASTNQTSMYLCASSAYMGGSEKLFFGSGTQLSVL.

The chain has TRBV19 and TRBJ1-1; weak D call: TRBD1 (6 bases). Germline V gives CDR1 LNHDA, CDR2 SQIVND (reference sequence). CDR3 length equals 15 residues. V was cut by 5 bases and J by 1 base, with 14 bases left in between. The CDR3 DNA sequence: TGTGCCAGTAGTTCGGGGGGGGCTGGGAACACTGAAGCTTTCTTT. It yields the protein CASSSGGAGNTEAFF. Complete variable domain (other parts from reference TRBV19 and TRBJ1-1): DGGITQSPKYLFRKEGQNVTLSCEQNLNHDAMYWYRQDPGQGLRLIYYSQIVNDFQKGDIAEGYSVSREKKESFPLTVTSAQKNPTAFYLCASSSGGAGNTEAFFGQGTRLTVV.

The V and J genes are TRBV5-5 and TRBJ2-5; 10 bases map to TRBD1. V was clipped by 4 bases and J by 7 bases; unmatched bases: 7. This CDR3 is built from 14 residues. CDR1 SGHKS and CDR2 YYEKEE come from the germline V gene (reference sequence). The CDR3 spells CASSPGTGAMTQYF. Written as DNA, the CDR3 is TGTGCCAGCAGCCCTGGGACAGGGGCGATGACCCAGTACTTC.

This chain connects TRBV13 to TRBJ1-6; TRBD1 agrees at 9 bases. V gave up 6 bases and J gave up 9 bases; unmatched junction bases: 6. Per the germline V gene, CDR1 is PRHDT and CDR2 is FYEKMQ (reference sequence). CDR3 length: 14 amino acids. The CDR3 region is CASSPDRGVSPLHF. DNA of the CDR3: TGTGCCAGCAGTCCGGACAGGGGAGTTTCACCCCTCCACTTT.

The CDR3 spells CASSLSQGTQPQHF. DNA of the CDR3: TGTGCCAGCAGCTTATCTCAGGGGACGCAGCCCCAGCATTTT. The genes are TRBV7-2 and TRBJ1-5; the D gene is possibly TRBD1 (6 bases). From germline, CDR1 is SGHTA and CDR2 FQGNSA. Deletions cut 2 bases from V and 7 bases from J, with 12 bases between. The CDR3 is made up of 14 amino acids. Using reference TRBV7-2 and TRBJ1-5 for the parts outside the CDR3, the full variable domain is GAGVSQSPSNKVTEKGKDVELRCDPISGHTALYWYRQSLGQGLEFLIYFQGNSAPDKSGLPSDRFSAERTGGSVSTLTIQRTQQEDSAVYLCASSLSQGTQPQHFGDGTRLSIL.

The chain combines TRBV6-5 with TRBJ1-6, with a possible D match to TRBD1 (6 bases). V was trimmed by 4 bases and J by 12 bases, leaving 10 bases between them. The CDR3 length is 12 residues. Looked up from germline, CDR1 is MNHEY and CDR2 is SVGAGI. The CDR3 DNA sequence: TGTGCCAGCAGTTCGACCAGGGGACCCCTCCACTTT. Its protein product is CASSSTRGPLHF.

As to this clone: As the CDR3 is not closed by the conserved phenylalanine or tryptophan, this likely results from a read error. This chain connects TRBV4-3 to TRBJ2-7, with TRBD2 matching 7 bases. V lost 4 bases to trimming and J lost 5 bases; unmatched junction nucleotides: 14. CDR1 LGHNA and CDR2 YSLEER come from the germline V gene. This CDR3 is 16 amino acids long. CDR3 sequence reads: CASSPGAGTTLHEQYL. Written as DNA, the CDR3 is TGCGCCAGCAGCCCGGGAGCAGGGACTACCCTACACGAGCAGTACCTC.

The chain employs TRBV6-5 and TRBJ1-2, with TRBD1 identical over 8 bases. Trimming removed 5 bases from V and 4 bases from J; junction bases left unmatched: 3. CDR3 size: 13 residues. The germline V gene encodes CDR1 MNHEY and CDR2 SVGAGI. This chain's CDR3 is CASSRQGSYGYTF. The DNA of the CDR3 is TGTGCCAGCAGTCGACAGGGGAGCTATGGCTACACCTTC.